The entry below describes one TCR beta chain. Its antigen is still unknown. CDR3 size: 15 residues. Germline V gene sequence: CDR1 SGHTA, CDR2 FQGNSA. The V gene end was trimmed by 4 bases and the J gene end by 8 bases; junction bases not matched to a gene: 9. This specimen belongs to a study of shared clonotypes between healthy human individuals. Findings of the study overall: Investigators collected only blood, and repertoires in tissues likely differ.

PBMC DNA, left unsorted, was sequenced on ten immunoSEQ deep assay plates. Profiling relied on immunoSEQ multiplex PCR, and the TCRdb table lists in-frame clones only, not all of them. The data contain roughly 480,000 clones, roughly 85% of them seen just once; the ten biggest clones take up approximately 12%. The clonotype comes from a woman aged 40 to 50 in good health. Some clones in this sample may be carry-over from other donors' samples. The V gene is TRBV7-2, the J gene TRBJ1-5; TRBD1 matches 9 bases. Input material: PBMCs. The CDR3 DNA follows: TGTGCCAGCAGCTCCCCTGGGACAGGGAACGAGCCCCAGCATTTT. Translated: CASSSPGTGNEPQHF.